The 29 T cell receptor beta chains given below trace back to one sample, sequenced in a study of vaccination and CD4 T cells after COVID-19. These TCRs' antigens remain unknown. Noted treatment: roughly 10-day PBMC culture with coronavirus spike peptide pools or control peptides (ViraFEST assay). The assay that was used to sequence DNA from cultured CD4+ T cells was the Oncomine TCR Beta short-read assay. TCRdb fed the PCR reads into MiXCR, producing one record per CDR3 protein. The table includes some 20,000 distinct CDR3 sequences, approximately 33% detected once. Sequencing input: cultured CD4+ T cells from blood. The receptors shown here come from a human donor with COVID-19.

This clonotype was found a few times. The chain recombines TRBV14 with TRBJ1-3, with 7 bases lining up with TRBD1. CDR3 length: 14 amino acids. Trimming cost V 5 bases and J 2 bases; bases outside gene matches: 3. CDR1 SGHDN and CDR2 FVKESK come from the germline V gene. CDR3 in amino acids: CASSATGAGNTIYF. CDR3 nucleotides: TGTGCCAGCAGCGCCACAGGGGCTGGAAACACCATATATTTT.

The rearrangement uses TRBV10-3 and TRBJ1-1; D is possibly TRBD1 (6 bases). Trimming pared 9 bases from V and 3 bases from J, leaving 8 bases between. Germline CDR1 reads ENHRY; CDR2 reads SYGVKD. This CDR3 has 11 residues. This CDR3 is CAISGDTEAFF. The CDR3 nucleotides read TGTGCCATATCAGGGGACACTGAAGCTTTCTTT.

This clonotype was recorded a few times. The chain is built from TRBV6-1 and TRBJ2-5; 9 nucleotides agree with TRBD1. CDR3 length: 18 amino acids. J lost 4 bases, V lost 5 bases, and 17 bases had no gene match. Germline V gene data show CDR1 as MNHNS and CDR2 as SASEGT. The CDR3 loop reads CASSKGILTGGRVETQYF. In DNA form, the CDR3 reads TGTGCCAGCAGTAAGGGAATTCTTACAGGGGGCAGGGTAGAGACCCAGTACTTC.

This clonotype was seen a few times. The chain carries TRBV7-9 and TRBJ1-2; tentatively, D is TRBD1 (6 bases). The CDR3 runs to 14 residues. Germline values: CDR1 SEHNR, CDR2 FQNEAQ (reference sequence). Trimming took 0 bases from V and 8 from J, leaving 13 bases between them. The CDR3 sequence: CASSLANRVGGYTF. CDR3 nucleotides: TGTGCCAGCAGCTTAGCAAACAGGGTCGGGGGCTACACCTTC.

The chain joins TRBV20-1 to TRBJ1-3; D is unclear. CDR1 and CDR2 from the germline V gene are DFQATT and SNEGSKA (reference sequence). V dropped 3 bases and J dropped 0 bases, with 15 bases sitting between them. CDR3 length equals 16 residues. CDR3 in DNA: TGCAGTGCTAGCCCTAAACGACGGATCTCTGGAAACACCATATATTTT. This translates into CSASPKRRISGNTIYF.

The V call is TRBV6-5, the J call TRBJ2-5; D unclear. Per germline, CDR1 MNHEY and CDR2 SVGAGI. With 2 bases removed from V and 2 bases from J, the gap between germline ends came to 3 bases. The CDR3 has 12 amino acids. As DNA, the CDR3 is TGTGCCAGCAGTTACCTTCAAGAGACCCAGTACTTC. This encodes CASSYLQETQYF.

This clonotype has a single count. CDR3 in DNA: TGTGCCAGCTCAGCGTTAGCGGGGGGGCCAAGTGATACGCAGTATTTT. Amino acid sequence: CASSALAGGPSDTQYF. V and J are TRBV18 and TRBJ2-3, with 11 bases matching TRBD2. V shed 5 bases, J shed 6 bases, and the junction held 10 bases outside the gene matches. CDR1 and CDR2 (germline): KGHSH, LQKENI. The CDR3 runs 16 residues.

This clonotype came up a few times. This chain uses TRBV20-1 with TRBJ2-4; TRBD2 matches 13 bases. This CDR3 contains 18 residues. V lost 3 bases and J lost 6; bases outside the gene matches: 14. The germline V gene has CDR1 DFQATT and CDR2 SNEGSKA (reference sequence). CDR3 sequence: CSARALTSGGATVNIQYF. The CDR3 DNA sequence: TGCAGTGCTAGGGCCCTCACTAGCGGGGGGGCTACAGTAAACATTCAGTACTTC.

The rearrangement links TRBV10-3 to TRBJ1-1, with no clear D. The CDR3 spans 11 residues. The ends were cut back, 0 bases at V and 7 bases at J, with 3 bases in the middle. Germline loops: CDR1 ENHRY, CDR2 SYGVKD. Written as DNA, the CDR3 is TGTGCCATCAGTGAGTCGGTTGAAGCTTTCTTT. This encodes CAISESVEAFF.

CDR3 protein: CAISDRGSTDTIYF. The CDR3 nucleotides are TGTGCCATCAGTGACCGGGGCTCAACGGACACCATATATTTT. This chain links TRBV10-3 with TRBJ1-3; a possible D gene is TRBD1 (5 bases). CDR1 and CDR2 from the germline V gene are ENHRY and SYGVKD. This CDR3 has 14 amino acids. V lost 3 bases and J 8 bases, leaving 14 bases between the germline ends.

The chain joins TRBV27 to TRBJ2-3, with D uncertain. There are 13 residues in the CDR3. Deletions cut 7 bases from V and 0 bases from J, with 8 bases between. The germline gives CDR1 MNHEY, CDR2 SMNVEV (reference sequence). The CDR3 is CASTHFSTDTQYF. The CDR3 nucleotides read TGTGCCAGCACGCACTTTAGCACAGATACGCAGTATTTT.

The chain couples TRBV20-1 to TRBJ2-5; TRBD2 matches 8 bases. The CDR3 contains 15 residues. With 4 bases clipped from V and 2 bases from J, the junction kept 9 bases outside the gene matches. CDR1 and CDR2 (germline): DFQATT, SNEGSKA (reference sequence). The CDR3 DNA sequence: TGCAGTGCTATCAGGAGCGGGGGACGACAAGAGACCCAGTACTTC. Amino acid sequence: CSAIRSGGRQETQYF.

The V and J genes are TRBV28 and TRBJ1-5, with D perhaps matching TRBD1 (5 bases). The germline CDR1 and CDR2 sequences are MDHEN and SYDVKM. V was pared by 6 bases and J by 6 bases, with 18 bases between. CDR3 length equals 15 residues. DNA for the CDR3: TGTGCCAGCAGGGACACCCCGGTTGACGGTCAGCCCCAGCATTTT. Amino acid sequence: CASRDTPVDGQPQHF.

This clonotype has just a few counts. The chain links TRBV9 to TRBJ2-2; possibly TRBD1 for D (6 bases). Germline V gene lookup returns CDR1 SGDLS and CDR2 YYNGEE. The CDR3 covers 16 residues. Trimming cost V 1 base and J 0 bases, with 10 bases left between them. The CDR3 is CASSVWGTPNTGELFF. For the CDR3, the DNA is TGTGCCAGCAGCGTATGGGGGACACCGAACACCGGGGAGCTGTTTTTT.

This clonotype was picked up one time. The chain recombines TRBV7-3 with TRBJ2-1; TRBD2 aligns across 11 bases. This CDR3 comprises 15 residues. V dropped 0 bases and J dropped 9; count of bases not matched to a gene: 4. CDR1 and CDR2 from the germline V gene are SGHTA and FQGTGA. The CDR3 DNA reads as TGTGCCAGCAGCTTAACTAGCGGGGGGGTTGTTGAGCAGTTCTTC. Translated, it gives CASSLTSGGVVEQFF. Together with reference TRBV7-3 and TRBJ2-1, the CDR3 gives the full variable domain: GAGVSQTPSNKVTEKGKYVELRCDPISGHTALYWYRQSLGQGPEFLIYFQGTGAADDSGLPNDRFFAVRPEGSVSTLKIQRTERGDSAVYLCASSLTSGGVVEQFFGPGTRLTVL.

CDR3 in DNA: TGTGCCACCAGCAGAGACGGGACAGGGACGTACAATGAGCAGTTCTTC. It encodes CATSRDGTGTYNEQFF. The chain recombines TRBV15 with TRBJ2-1; TRBD1 aligns across 9 bases. This CDR3 spans 16 amino acids. Germline values: CDR1 LNHNV, CDR2 YYDKDF (reference sequence). V shed 0 bases, J shed 4 bases, and the junction held 4 bases outside the gene matches.

V usage is TRBV7-3 and J usage is TRBJ2-2, with D uncertain. CDR3 size: 14 residues. Trimming shortened V by 0 bases and J by 6 bases, and 8 bases separated the two germline ends. Germline V gives CDR1 SGHTA, CDR2 FQGTGA. CDR3 DNA sequence: TGTGCCAGCAGCTTAACTAGCTGGGCCGGGGAGCTGTTTTTT. It yields the protein CASSLTSWAGELFF.

J is TRBJ2-7 and V is TRBV6-2 or TRBV6-3, with 14 bases matching TRBD2. J gave up 6 bases and V 2 bases, and 15 bases lay outside the gene matches. Germline V lookup: CDR1 MNHEY, CDR2 SVGEGT. This CDR3 comprises 19 residues. This CDR3 is CASSYGGTSGGVQFREQYF. In nucleotides, the CDR3 is TGTGCCAGCAGTTACGGGGGGACTAGCGGGGGAGTTCAGTTCCGCGAGCAGTACTTC.

This rearrangement joins TRBV6-1 to TRBJ2-3; 10 positions match TRBD2. After removal of 8 bases from V and 3 bases from J, the junction contained 2 bases not matched to a gene. The CDR3 length is 13 residues. CDR1 is MNHNS and CDR2 is SASEGT in the germline V gene. CDR3 DNA: TGTGCCAGCGGTAGCGGGGGGACAGATACGCAGTATTTT. The encoded protein is CASGSGGTDTQYF.

Notes on this clonotype: The junction departs from the called germline gene at one end, perhaps through a read error. This chain uses TRBV25-1 with TRBJ2-2, with D possibly matching TRBD1 (5 bases). Germline CDR1 and CDR2: MGHDK and SYGVNS. This CDR3 is built from 13 residues. CDR3 DNA sequence: TGTGACCCTTCAGGGTTGAACACCGAGGAGCTGTTTTTT. Residues: CDPSGLNTEELFF. Supplemented by reference TRBV25-1 and TRBJ2-2, the full variable domain reads EADIYQTPRYLVIGTGKKITLECSQTMGHDKMYWYQQDPGMELHLIHYSYGVNSTEKGDLSSESTVSRIRTEHFPLTLESARPSHTSQYLCDPSGLNTEELFFGEGSRLTVL.

This clonotype was counted a few times. The V and J genes are TRBV6-2 or TRBV6-3 and TRBJ2-7; D is undetermined. The V end was cut by 8 bases, the J end by 9 bases, with 26 bases between. Germline V lookup: CDR1 MNHEY, CDR2 SVGEGT. The CDR3 consists of 15 residues. The CDR3 DNA reads as TGTGCCAGCTTCTCCGGTATGGACGGCCCATTAGGGCAGTACTTC. It yields the protein CASFSGMDGPLGQYF.

This chain links TRBV6-1 with TRBJ2-7; D is uncertain. The CDR3 runs to 11 residues. Looked up from germline, CDR1 is MNHNS and CDR2 is SASEGT. V was clipped by 6 bases and J by 3 bases, with 6 bases between them. CDR3 sequence (DNA): TGTGCCAGCAGCTCCATCTACGAGCAGTACTTC. It yields the protein CASSSIYEQYF.

Only a few counts were recorded for this clonotype. The gene calls are TRBV24-1 and TRBJ2-6; possibly TRBD2 for D (6 bases). V was pared by 6 bases and J by 0 bases, with 11 bases between. Germline V lookup: CDR1 KGHDR, CDR2 SFDVKD. CDR3 size: 16 residues. This CDR3 is CATSIGGPSGANVLTF. DNA for the CDR3: TGTGCCACCAGTATCGGAGGGCCCTCTGGGGCCAACGTCCTGACTTTC.

This clonotype was counted only a few times. In DNA, the CDR3 is TGTGCCAGCAGTTCGACAGGGGGCAGGTACGAGCAGTACTTC. The encoded protein is CASSSTGGRYEQYF. This chain links TRBV12-3 or TRBV12-4 with TRBJ2-7; 10 bases are shared with TRBD1. The CDR3 has 14 amino acids. The V and J ends lost 4 bases and 4 bases, in that order; junction bases with no gene match: 4.

This clonotype was observed a few times. The J gene is TRBJ1-1, the V gene TRBV5-1, with no clear D. CDR1 and CDR2 from the germline V gene are SGHRS and YFSETQ. V shed 1 base and J shed 0 bases, with 10 bases lying between them. CDR3 size: 15 residues. The CDR3 loop reads CASSLSRSLNTEAFF. The CDR3 DNA is TGCGCCAGCAGCTTGAGCAGATCCCTGAACACTGAAGCTTTCTTT.

This chain joins TRBV28 and TRBJ1-4; 8 bases are shared with TRBD1. The length of the CDR3 is 13 residues. From germline, CDR1 is MDHEN and CDR2 SYDVKM. V lost 7 bases and J lost 7; bases outside the gene matches: 5. Here the CDR3 DNA reads TGTGCCAGCACGCAGGGGGCTGGTGAAAAACTGTTTTTT. Translated, it gives CASTQGAGEKLFF.

This clonotype was seen a few times. The V call is TRBV6-1, the J call TRBJ1-6; TRBD1 might be the D (6 bases). The CDR3 is 15 amino acids. Germline CDR1 reads MNHNS; CDR2 reads SASEGT. Trimming stripped 3 bases from V and 10 bases from J, with 16 bases between. In DNA, the CDR3 is TGTGCCAGCAGTGAGAGAGGCAGGGGCGAATCACCCCTCCACTTT. This encodes CASSERGRGESPLHF.

V is TRBV19 and J is TRBJ2-6, with TRBD2 identical over 11 bases. The V and J ends lost 2 bases and 5 bases, in that order; junction bases with no gene match: 5. Germline V gene lookup returns CDR1 LNHDA and CDR2 SQIVND (reference sequence). The CDR3 is 17 residues long. The CDR3 loop is CASSIWLAGGRANVLTF. CDR3 in DNA: TGTGCCAGTAGTATATGGCTAGCGGGGGGTCGGGCCAACGTCCTGACTTTC.

In the case of this clonotype: The junction and the germline gene differ at one end; a read error may be behind it. J is TRBJ1-6 and V is TRBV30, with D hard to call. Germline V CDR1 and CDR2: GTSNPN, SVGIG (reference sequence). CDR3 length equals 15 residues. The CDR3 region has the DNA TGTGCCTGGAGTAGCGGGGAATCCTATAATTCACGCCTCCACTTT. Protein sequence: CAWSSGESYNSRLHF.